The present T cell receptor beta chain was sequenced within a study of T cell repertoires in cytomegalovirus infection. For the study at large: Both a matching HLA type and CMV infection were indicated by public TCR beta signatures. The study, taken as a whole, reports: HLA-C-restricted CMV-specific TCR beta clonotypes prevailed in the ex vivo response.

This clonotype was seen ten or more times. The antigen remains undetermined. From the reads, TCRdb called clonotypes with MiXCR, one entry per CDR3 protein. The data contain some 280,000 distinct CDR3 sequences, about 13% of them singletons. V lost 2 bases and J 6 bases, leaving 10 bases between the germline ends. Germline V gene data show CDR1 as SGHVS and CDR2 as FNYEAQ. This CDR3 has 14 amino acids. The chain is built from TRBV7-6 and TRBJ1-4, with D possibly TRBD1 on 5 matching bases. This TCR was recovered from a human donor in good health (CMV status not recorded). Some clones in this sample may be carry-over from other donors' samples. The sequenced sample consisted of PBMCs. For the CDR3, the DNA is TGTGCCAGCAGCTTAAGGCAGACAGATGAAAAACTGTTTTTT. It specifies CASSLRQTDEKLFF.